A single sample is the source of the 12 T cell receptor beta chains below, sequenced in a study of EBV T-cell therapy then PD-1 blockade in nasopharyngeal carcinoma. Using immunoSEQ multiplex PCR, the repertoire was profiled, and TCRdb retains in-frame clones only, with some absent. Of approximately 15,000 clones in the sample, around 80% were seen once. Treatment: AdE1-LMPpoly-expanded autologous EBV-specific T-cell therapy followed by anti-PD-1 nivolumab. No antigen has been identified for these receptors. This sample comprised CD8+ T cells from blood, obtained at day 105 from a patient whose treatment included autologous EBV-specific T cells and nivolumab. These receptors all come from a man aged 40-49 years with nasopharyngeal carcinoma.

The chain joins TRBV6-5 to TRBJ2-5, with a weak D call TRBD2 (6 bases). Trimming removed 6 bases at V and 3 bases at J, with 8 bases between. Germline V gene sequence: CDR1 MNHEY, CDR2 SVGAGI. This CDR3 region has 12 residues. In nucleotides, the CDR3 is TGTGCCAGCAGCTGGGGGGAAGAGACCCAGTACTTC. It is translated as CASSWGEETQYF.

This rearrangement joins TRBV4-1 to TRBJ2-7; TRBD1 matches at 7 bases. This CDR3 spans 12 amino acids. J was trimmed by 4 bases and V by 4 bases; bases with no gene match: 1. Germline V gene lookup returns CDR1 MGHRA and CDR2 YSYEKL. The CDR3 bases are TGCGCCAGCAGCCCGACAGGGTACGAGCAGTACTTC. Protein product: CASSPTGYEQYF.

In its sample, this clone was seen once. The chain is built from TRBV7-2 and TRBJ2-2; 8 nucleotides align to TRBD1. The germline V gene has CDR1 SGHTA and CDR2 FQGNSA. The CDR3 is 16 amino acids. J lost 4 bases, V lost 5 bases, and 9 bases had no gene match. The CDR3 bases are TGTGCCAGCAGCATACCTGGACAGGGACTCACCGGGGAGCTGTTTTTT. Its translation: CASSIPGQGLTGELFF.

This clone was seen only once. This rearrangement joins TRBV27 to TRBJ2-2; the D is unclear. The CDR3 covers 14 residues. The ends were cut back, 3 bases at V and 6 bases at J, with 11 bases in the middle. CDR1 and CDR2 (germline): MNHEY, SMNVEV (reference sequence). The CDR3 DNA sequence: TGTGCCAGCAGTTTCCTAGTCGTCTCCGGGGAGCTGTTTTTT. It is translated as CASSFLVVSGELFF.

This clone came up a few times. The CDR3 sequence is CASISDSAEAFF. DNA of the CDR3: TGTGCCAGCATATCAGACTCGGCTGAAGCTTTCTTT. The V gene is TRBV6-5, the J gene TRBJ1-1; unclear D gene. V was pared by 7 bases and J by 6 bases, with 12 bases between. Germline V CDR1 and CDR2: MNHEY, SVGAGI. CDR3 size: 12 residues.

The rearrangement links TRBV12-3 or TRBV12-4 to TRBJ2-7; unclear D gene. The CDR3 has 13 amino acids. Deletions cut 1 base from V and 2 bases from J, with 6 bases between. This CDR3 reads CASSLVTTYEQYF. CDR3 in DNA: TGTGCCAGCAGTTTAGTAACTACCTACGAGCAGTACTTC.

V gene TRBV4-3 combines with J gene TRBJ2-5, with TRBD2 matching 7 bases. Trimming at V came to 0 bases and at J to 4 bases, leaving 5 bases not matched to a gene. Germline-derived CDR1 and CDR2 are LGHNA and YSLEER. The CDR3 is made up of 15 amino acids. The CDR3 DNA is TGCGCCAGCAGCCAAGATCCACAGCGGGGAGAGACCCAGTACTTC. It is translated as CASSQDPQRGETQYF.

The chain is built from TRBV27 and TRBJ2-7; 7 positions match TRBD1. This CDR3 has 14 amino acids. The V segment lost 8 bases and the J segment 3 bases; nucleotides outside the gene matches: 10. Germline assignment: CDR1 MNHEY and CDR2 SMNVEV (reference sequence). CDR3 residues: CASGPTGFLYEQYF. DNA of the CDR3: TGTGCCAGCGGGCCGACAGGGTTTCTCTACGAGCAGTACTTC.

The chain uses TRBV24-1 and TRBJ2-2, with no clear D. Germline CDR1 is KGHDR and CDR2 is SFDVKD. The CDR3 contains 17 residues. Trimming stripped 0 bases from V and 1 base from J, with 11 bases between. Here the CDR3 reads CATSDLTANQNTGELFF. The CDR3, as DNA: TGTGCCACCAGTGATTTGACCGCAAACCAGAACACCGGGGAGCTGTTTTTT.

V gene TRBV4-3 combines with J gene TRBJ1-1; D not certain. The CDR3 is 16 residues long. Trimming pared 0 bases from V and 4 bases from J, leaving 15 bases between. The germline gives CDR1 LGHNA, CDR2 YSLEER. This CDR3 is CASSQEVEVRRTEAFF. CDR3 nucleotides: TGCGCCAGCAGCCAAGAGGTAGAAGTGCGACGCACTGAAGCTTTCTTT.

This chain links TRBV7-3 with TRBJ2-5, with 8 nucleotides matching TRBD2. With 5 bases clipped from V and 5 bases from J, the junction kept 10 bases outside the gene matches. Germline V lookup: CDR1 SGHTA, CDR2 FQGTGA. The CDR3 spans 15 residues. Here the CDR3 reads CASSASGTRGETQYF. CDR3 DNA: TGTGCCAGCAGCGCCTCCGGGACTAGAGGGGAGACCCAGTACTTC.

The CDR3 coding sequence is TGTGCCAGCAGCCCCATCGACAGGGACGGGGACGAGCAGTACTTC. Protein: CASSPIDRDGDEQYF. V and J are TRBV4-2 and TRBJ2-7; 7 bases align to TRBD1. Trimming cost V 4 bases and J 5 bases; bases outside gene matches: 11. Germline values: CDR1 LGHNA, CDR2 YNFKEQ. This CDR3 comprises 15 residues.